The clone carrying this T cell receptor beta chain was seen more than once but under ten times. V lost 6 bases and J lost 2; bases outside the gene matches: 8. In germline, CDR1 is SQVTM, CDR2 ANQGSEA. The CDR3 spans 16 residues. The sample is drawn from a study of identical twins. Template switching created a universal primer site, and the cDNA included unique molecular identifiers. MiXCR, run by TCRdb on the 5' RACE reads, gives a single entry per CDR3 protein. The profile shows about 490,000 distinct CDR3 sequences, about 15% of them singletons. These same data were also listed under a study on yellow fever vaccine responses in identical twins.

The chain is built from TRBV29-1 and TRBJ2-2; 11 bases are a match to TRBD1. The material sequenced was CD4+ T cells sorted from blood. The TCR sequence derives from a woman younger than 35 in good health. The CDR3 loop is CSVTGTGGTNTGELFF. The CDR3 region has the DNA TGCAGCGTAACCGGGACAGGGGGAACTAACACCGGGGAGCTGTTTTTT.